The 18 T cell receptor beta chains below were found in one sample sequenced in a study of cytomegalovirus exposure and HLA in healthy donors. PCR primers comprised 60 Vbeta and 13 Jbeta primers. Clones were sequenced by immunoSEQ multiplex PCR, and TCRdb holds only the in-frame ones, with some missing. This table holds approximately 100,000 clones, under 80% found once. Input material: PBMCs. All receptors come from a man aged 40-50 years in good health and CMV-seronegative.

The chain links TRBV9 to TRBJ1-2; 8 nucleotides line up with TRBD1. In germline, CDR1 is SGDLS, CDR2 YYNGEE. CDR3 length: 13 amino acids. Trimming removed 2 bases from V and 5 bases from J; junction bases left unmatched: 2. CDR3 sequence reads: CASSVGQEYGYTF. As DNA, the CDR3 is TGTGCCAGCAGCGTGGGACAGGAGTATGGCTACACCTTC.

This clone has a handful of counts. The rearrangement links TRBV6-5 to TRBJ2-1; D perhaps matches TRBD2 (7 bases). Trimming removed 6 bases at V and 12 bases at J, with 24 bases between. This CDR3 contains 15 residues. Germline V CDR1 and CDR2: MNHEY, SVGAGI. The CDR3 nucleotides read TGTGCCAGCAGCCCCCAGGAGGGGGGGCTCTTCAGGCAGTTCTTC. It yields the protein CASSPQEGGLFRQFF.

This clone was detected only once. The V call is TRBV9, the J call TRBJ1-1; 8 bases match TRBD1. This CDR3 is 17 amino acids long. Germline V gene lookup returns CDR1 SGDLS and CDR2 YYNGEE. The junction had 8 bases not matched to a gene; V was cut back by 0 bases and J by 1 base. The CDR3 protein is CASSVDPGQARNTEAFF. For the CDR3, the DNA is TGTGCCAGCAGCGTAGATCCGGGACAGGCTAGGAACACTGAAGCTTTCTTT. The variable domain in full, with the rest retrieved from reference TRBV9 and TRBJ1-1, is DSGVTQTPKHLITATGQRVTLRCSPRSGDLSVYWYQQSLDQGLQFLIQYYNGEERAKGNILERFSAQQFPDLHSELNLSSLELGDSALYFCASSVDPGQARNTEAFFGQGTRLTVV.

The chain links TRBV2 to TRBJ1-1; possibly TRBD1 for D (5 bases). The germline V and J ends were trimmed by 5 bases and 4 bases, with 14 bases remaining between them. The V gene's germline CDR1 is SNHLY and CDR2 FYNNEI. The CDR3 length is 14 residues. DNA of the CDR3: TGTGCCAGCAGTACCCAAACGGGGGGCACTGAAGCTTTCTTT. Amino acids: CASSTQTGGTEAFF. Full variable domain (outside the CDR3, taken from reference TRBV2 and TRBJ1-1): EPEVTQTPSHQVTQMGQEVILRCVPISNHLYFYWYRQILGQKVEFLVSFYNNEISEKSEIFDDQFSVERPDGSNFTLKIRSTKLEDSAMYFCASSTQTGGTEAFFGQGTRLTVV.

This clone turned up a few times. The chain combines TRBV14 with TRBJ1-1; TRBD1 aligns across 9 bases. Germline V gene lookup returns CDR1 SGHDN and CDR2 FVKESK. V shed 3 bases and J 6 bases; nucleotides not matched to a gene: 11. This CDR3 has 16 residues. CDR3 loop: CASSHLYGTGHPEAFF. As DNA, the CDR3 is TGTGCCAGCAGCCATCTGTACGGGACAGGGCACCCTGAAGCTTTCTTT. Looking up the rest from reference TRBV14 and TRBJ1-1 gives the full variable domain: EAGVTQFPSHSVIEKGQTVTLRCDPISGHDNLYWYRRVMGKEIKFLLHFVKESKQDESGMPNNRFLAERTGGTYSTLKVQPAELEDSGVYFCASSHLYGTGHPEAFFGQGTRLTVV.

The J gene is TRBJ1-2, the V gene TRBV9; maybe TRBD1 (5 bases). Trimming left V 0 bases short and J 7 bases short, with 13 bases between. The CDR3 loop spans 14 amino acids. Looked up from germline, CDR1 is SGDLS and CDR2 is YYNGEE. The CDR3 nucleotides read TGTGCCAGCAGCGTAGGGACAAATCCTGTTGGCTACACCTTC. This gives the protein CASSVGTNPVGYTF.

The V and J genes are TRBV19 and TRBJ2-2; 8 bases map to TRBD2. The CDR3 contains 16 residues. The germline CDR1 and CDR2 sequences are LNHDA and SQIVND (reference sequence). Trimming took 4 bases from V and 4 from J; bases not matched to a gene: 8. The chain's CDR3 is CASSNSGVRATGELFF. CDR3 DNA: TGTGCCAGTAGTAATAGCGGGGTCCGTGCCACCGGGGAGCTGTTTTTT.

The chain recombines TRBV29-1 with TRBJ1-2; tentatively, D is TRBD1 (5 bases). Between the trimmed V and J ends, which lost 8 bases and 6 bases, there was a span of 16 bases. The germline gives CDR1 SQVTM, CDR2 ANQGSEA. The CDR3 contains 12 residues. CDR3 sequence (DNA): TGCAGCTCCTGGGCGGGGGAGAATGGCTACACCTTC. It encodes CSSWAGENGYTF.

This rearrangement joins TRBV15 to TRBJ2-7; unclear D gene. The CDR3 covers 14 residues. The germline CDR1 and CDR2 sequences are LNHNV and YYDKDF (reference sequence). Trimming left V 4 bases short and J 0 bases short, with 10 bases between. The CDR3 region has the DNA TGTGCCACCAGCAAATATCCGGGCTCCTACGAGCAGTACTTC. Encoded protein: CATSKYPGSYEQYF. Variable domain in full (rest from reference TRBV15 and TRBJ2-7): DAMVIQNPRYQVTQFGKPVTLSCSQTLNHNVMYWYQQKSSQAPKLLFHYYDKDFNNEADTPDNFQSRRPNTSFCFLDIRSPGLGDTAMYLCATSKYPGSYEQYFGPGTRLTVT.

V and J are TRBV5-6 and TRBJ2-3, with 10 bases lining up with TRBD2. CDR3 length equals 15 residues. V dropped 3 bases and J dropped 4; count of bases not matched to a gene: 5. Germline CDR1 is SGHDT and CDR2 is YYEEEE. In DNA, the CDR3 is TGTGCCAGCAGCTCCCTAGCGGGGGCCGCAGATACGCAGTATTTT. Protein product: CASSSLAGAADTQYF.

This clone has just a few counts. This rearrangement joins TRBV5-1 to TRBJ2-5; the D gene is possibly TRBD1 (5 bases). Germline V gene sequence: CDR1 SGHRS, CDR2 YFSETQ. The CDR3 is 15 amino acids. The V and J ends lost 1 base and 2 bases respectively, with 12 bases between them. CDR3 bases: TGCGCCAGCAGCTTGAGAGTGGGGCCACAAGAGACCCAGTACTTC. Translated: CASSLRVGPQETQYF.

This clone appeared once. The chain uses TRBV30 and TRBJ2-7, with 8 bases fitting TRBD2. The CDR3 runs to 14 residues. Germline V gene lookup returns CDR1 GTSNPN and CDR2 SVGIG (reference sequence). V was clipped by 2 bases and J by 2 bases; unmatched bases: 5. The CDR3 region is CAWSHGGLAYEQYF. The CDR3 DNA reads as TGTGCCTGGAGTCACGGGGGACTAGCCTACGAGCAGTACTTC.

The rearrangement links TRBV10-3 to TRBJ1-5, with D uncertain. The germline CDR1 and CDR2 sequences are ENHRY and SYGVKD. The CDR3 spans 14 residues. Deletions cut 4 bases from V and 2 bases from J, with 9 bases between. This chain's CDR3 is CAISVEGRNQPQHF. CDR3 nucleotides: TGTGCCATCAGTGTTGAGGGCCGCAATCAGCCCCAGCATTTT.

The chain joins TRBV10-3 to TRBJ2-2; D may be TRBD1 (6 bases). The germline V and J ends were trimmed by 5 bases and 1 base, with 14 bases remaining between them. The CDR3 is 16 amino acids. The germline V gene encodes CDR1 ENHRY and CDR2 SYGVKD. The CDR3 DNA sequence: TGTGCCATCAGTAAACAGGGAGCACTGAACACCGGGGAGCTGTTTTTT. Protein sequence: CAISKQGALNTGELFF.

The CDR3: CASSQDRGNSPLHF. The DNA of the CDR3 is TGCGCCAGCAGCCAAGACAGGGGAAATTCACCCCTCCACTTT. The J gene is TRBJ1-6, the V gene TRBV4-1, with D possibly TRBD1 on 6 matching bases. Trimming shortened V by 0 bases and J by 7 bases, and 7 bases separated the two germline ends. The V gene's germline CDR1 is MGHRA and CDR2 YSYEKL. The CDR3 loop spans 14 amino acids.

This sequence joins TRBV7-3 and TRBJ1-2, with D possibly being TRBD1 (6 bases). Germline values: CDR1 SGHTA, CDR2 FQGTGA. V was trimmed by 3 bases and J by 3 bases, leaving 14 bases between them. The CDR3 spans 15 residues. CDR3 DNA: TGTGCCAGCAGCTTCACCAGGGCAGGGGACTATGGCTACACCTTC. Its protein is CASSFTRAGDYGYTF.

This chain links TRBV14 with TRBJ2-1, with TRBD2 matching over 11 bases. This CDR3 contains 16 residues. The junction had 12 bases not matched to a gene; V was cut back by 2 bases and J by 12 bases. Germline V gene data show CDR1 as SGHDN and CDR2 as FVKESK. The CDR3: CASSQKRGTSGTGQFF. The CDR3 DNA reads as TGTGCCAGCAGCCAAAAAAGGGGGACTAGCGGAACGGGGCAGTTCTTC.

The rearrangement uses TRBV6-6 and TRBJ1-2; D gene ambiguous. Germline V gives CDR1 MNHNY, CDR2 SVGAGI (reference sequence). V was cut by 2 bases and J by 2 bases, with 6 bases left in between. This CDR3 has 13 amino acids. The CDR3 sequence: CASSYEVNYGYTF. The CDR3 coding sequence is TGTGCCAGCAGTTACGAGGTGAACTATGGCTACACCTTC.